This section outlines one T cell receptor beta chain sequence together with its context. What it recognizes is unknown. Some clones are missing from TCRdb's copy, which holds only in-frame ones; the method was immunoSEQ multiplex PCR. The sample records under 200,000 clones, 90% to 95% being singletons. The record originates from a study of T cell responses to AZD1222 COVID-19 vaccine. The CDR3 has 14 amino acids. Germline assignment: CDR1 LNHDA and CDR2 SQIVND (reference sequence). Between the trimmed V and J ends, which lost 7 bases and 6 bases, there was a span of 16 bases. Broader study findings: In a largely white British group with more females than males, clonal diversity was possibly underestimated. Vaccine-related CD4 TCRs covered spike, predominating at 160-218 and 743-854. Epitopes outside B.1.351 and B.1.1.7 mutated regions reportedly drew nearly half of spike TCRs.

The receptor was isolated from an adult in good health. The sequencing here drew on peripheral blood, taken on day 0 of AZD1222 vaccination. The chain combines TRBV19 with TRBJ2-1; either TRBD1 or TRBD2 may fit D (6 bases each). Here the CDR3 DNA reads TGTGCCAGTACTCTGACCGGGGGCGGCAATGAGCAGTTCTTC. This sequence encodes CASTLTGGGNEQFF. Full variable domain (outside the CDR3, taken from reference TRBV19 and TRBJ2-1): DGGITQSPKYLFRKEGQNVTLSCEQNLNHDAMYWYRQDPGQGLRLIYYSQIVNDFQKGDIAEGYSVSREKKESFPLTVTSAQKNPTAFYLCASTLTGGGNEQFFGPGTRLTVL.